The present T cell receptor beta chain was sequenced within a study of T cells expressing NK-cell markers. Study overall: The TCR beta repertoires were obtained from sorted CD3+CD56+NKG2C+, CD3+CD56+NKG2C- and CD3+CD56-NKG2C+ T cells. HCMV serostatus: seven of eight sequenced donors positive, one negative.

Points on this clonotype: The antigen is not known.

General study results and limits: The study did not resolve the HCMV specificity of expanded NKG2C+ T cell clones.

The CDR3 runs to 14 residues. Germline lookup yields CDR1 SGHKS and CDR2 YYEKEE (reference sequence). Making the TCR beta cDNA relied on 5'RACE template switching with UMIs. TCRdb re-called the 5' RACE reads; every CDR3 protein appears as one record, without DNA. The repertoire shows 400,000 or so distinct CDR3 sequences; the top ten hold about 10%. Sequences were obtained from blood T cells: a sorted CD56 or NKG2C T cell subset, CD4+ or CD8+ T cells, or bulk PBMC T cells (not recorded which). This sequence was found in a woman between 45 and 60 years old in good health. The chain carries TRBV5-5 and TRBJ2-7; lacking DNA, the TRBD1 call made by TCRdb goes unchecked. Here the CDR3 reads CASSPWDRANEQYF.